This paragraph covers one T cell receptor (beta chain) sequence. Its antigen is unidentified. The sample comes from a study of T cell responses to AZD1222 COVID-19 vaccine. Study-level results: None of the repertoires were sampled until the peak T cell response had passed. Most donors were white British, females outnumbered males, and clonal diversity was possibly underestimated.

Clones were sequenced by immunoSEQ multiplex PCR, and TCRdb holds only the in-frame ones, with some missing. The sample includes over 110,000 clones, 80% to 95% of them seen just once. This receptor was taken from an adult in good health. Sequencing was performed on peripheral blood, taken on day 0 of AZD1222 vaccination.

The DNA for the CDR3 is TGCGCCAGCAGCATAGGGACAGGTGATAATGAAAAACTGTTTTTT. This translates into CASSIGTGDNEKLFF. The rearrangement uses TRBV5-1 and TRBJ1-4; 8 bases match TRBD1. J lost 4 bases, V lost 4 bases, and 6 bases had no gene match. Germline CDR1 reads SGHRS; CDR2 reads YFSETQ. This CDR3 comprises 15 residues.